The table lists the clone carrying this T cell receptor (beta chain) with a few counts. The antigen remains undetermined. Trimming removed 0 bases at V and 1 base at J, with 9 bases between. The CDR3 loop spans 15 amino acids. Germline V gives CDR1 LGHNA, CDR2 YSLEER. The entry originates in a study of cytomegalovirus exposure and HLA in healthy donors. The PCR contained 60 Vbeta and 13 Jbeta primers. The protocol was immunoSEQ multiplex PCR, while the TCRdb copy is restricted to in-frame clones and leaves out a portion. The sample holds some 170,000 clones, just under 80% seen once. Notes on the study in general: Indistinguishable V segments such as TRBV6-2 and TRBV6-3 were excluded.

This TCR derives from a woman in her forties or fifties in good health and CMV-seronegative. Sequencing used PBMCs. The chain employs TRBV4-3 and TRBJ1-1; tentatively, D is TRBD1 (6 bases). The chain's CDR3 is CASSQEIGGNTEAFF. The DNA of the CDR3 is TGCGCCAGCAGCCAAGAAATAGGGGGGAACACTGAAGCTTTCTTT.